The source of this T cell receptor beta chain is a study of blood T cell repertoires in COVID-19. As for this clone: The same CDR3 also results from other DNA sequences found in this sample.

In the original workflow: Estimates of nucleated cell counts were drawn from the amplification of reference gene primers. TCRdb keeps only in-frame clones here, not all; method: immunoSEQ multiplex PCR. The DNA was the basis for D and trimming; V, J and clone size are from that table. The sample has more than 250,000 clones; around 78% are singletons. Sequencing used peripheral blood. This TCR came from a man in his sixties who had recovered from COVID-19.

Here the CDR3 reads CASSLLAGTDTQYF. DNA of the CDR3: TGCGCCAGCAGCTTGCTAGCGGGTACAGATACGCAGTATTTT. This chain links TRBV5-1 with TRBJ2-3; 8 nucleotides align to TRBD2. The germline CDR1 and CDR2 sequences are SGHRS and YFSETQ. J was trimmed by 3 bases and V by 1 base; bases with no gene match: 1. CDR3 length equals 14 residues.